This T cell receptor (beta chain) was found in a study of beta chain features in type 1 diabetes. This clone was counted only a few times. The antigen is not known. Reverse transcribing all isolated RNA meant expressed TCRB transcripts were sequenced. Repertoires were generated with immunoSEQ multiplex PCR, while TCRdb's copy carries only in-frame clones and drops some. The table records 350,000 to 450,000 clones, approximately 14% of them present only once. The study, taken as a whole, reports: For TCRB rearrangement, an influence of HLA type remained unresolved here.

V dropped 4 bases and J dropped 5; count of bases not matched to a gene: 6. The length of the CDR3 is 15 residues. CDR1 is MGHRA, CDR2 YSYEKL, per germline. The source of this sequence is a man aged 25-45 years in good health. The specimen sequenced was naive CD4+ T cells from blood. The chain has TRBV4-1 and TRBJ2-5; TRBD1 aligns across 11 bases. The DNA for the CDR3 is TGCGCCAGCAGCCGATTAGGACAGGGGGCTGAGACCCAGTACTTC. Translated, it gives CASSRLGQGAETQYF.